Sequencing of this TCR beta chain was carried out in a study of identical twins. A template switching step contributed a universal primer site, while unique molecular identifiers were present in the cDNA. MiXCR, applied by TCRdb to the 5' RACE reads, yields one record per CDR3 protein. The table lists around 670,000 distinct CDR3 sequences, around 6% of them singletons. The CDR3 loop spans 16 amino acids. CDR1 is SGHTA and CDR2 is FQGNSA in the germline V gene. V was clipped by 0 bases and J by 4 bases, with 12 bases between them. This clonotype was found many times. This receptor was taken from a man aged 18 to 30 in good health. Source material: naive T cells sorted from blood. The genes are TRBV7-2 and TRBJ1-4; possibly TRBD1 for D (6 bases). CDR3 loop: CASSLAGGQSNEKLFF. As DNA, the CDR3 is TGTGCCAGCAGCTTAGCGGGAGGACAGAGTAATGAAAAACTGTTTTTT.